The entry that follows covers one TCR beta chain sequence. Which antigen it targets is not known. The input lacks base qualities; no much larger clone sits a single base away. CD8 naive samples were obtained by positive selection for CCR7 among CD45RO-negative cells, yielding a CD45RA+CCR7+ population from which TemRA cells were excluded. Healthy HIV-negative adults with no recently reported acute infections or vaccinations were included as donors. Every donor was a Caucasian adult residing in Nashville, Tennessee, USA. Blood was collected by leukapheresis, and PBMCs were isolated by Ficoll-Histopaque density gradient centrifugation and then cryopreserved in liquid nitrogen vapor phase. Analytical flow cytometry was used to check the purity and quantity of every magnetically sorted T cell population. Genomic DNA was isolated from each sorted fraction and quantified by UV absorbance on a Nanodrop 2000c.

TCR CDR3 regions were amplified from genomic DNA by multiplex PCR using the deep immunoSEQ assay. Extracted genomic DNA from each cell subset was spread evenly across all wells of several immunoSEQ 96-well plates, with each plate serving as a replicate. Each replicate PCR for sorted subsets received 150 to 250 ng genomic DNA, equal to around 32,000 T cell genomes. Purified libraries were quantified with a Qubit 3.0 fluorometer, sized on a Bioanalyzer 2100, and re-quantified with the KAPA Library Quantification kit. Every immunoSEQ 96-well plate was sequenced on a separate single-read 150-cycle Illumina NextSeq 550 flow cell. Regarding the original processing steps: Because the immunoSEQ output held only junctional sequences and lacked quality scores, the filtering could not match the filtering applied to full-length reads. Sequences were annotated with PyIR, a Python wrapper for IgBLAST v1.9, using IMGT germline references to assign V/J genes and CDR3. Reads with weak V/J assignments (E-value above 1e-6), missing CDR3, stop codons, out-of-frame junctions, or ambiguous translated residues were removed. V3J clonotypes were defined as sequences sharing an identical inferred V gene, J gene, and CDR3 amino acid sequence. Percentage overlap between repertoires was calculated by dividing the number of shared unique clonotypes by the size of the smaller repertoire. Richness of each repertoire was evaluated using RTK rarefaction, the Chao1 estimator, and Recon v2.1 estimates of unobserved clonotypes. For all TCRbeta clonotypes obtained by the gDNA method from a handful of donors, generation probabilities were computed with OLGA. TCRdb carries this immuneACCESS record with in-frame sequences only. Its versions omit some clonotypes, under half of them owing to an unresolved V gene in the studies checked, with the rest unexplained. That table furnishes V, J and clone size, whereas the DNA furnished D and trimming. Recorded for this sample are around 2.1 million clones; under 95% of them occurred a single time. The biggest ten clones account for around 1.7% of the sample.

This specimen comes from a study of shared clonotypes between healthy human individuals (dated by TCRdb to 2018 to 2021). Regarding the study in general: The cohort comprised a couple of women and a few men aged 18 to 49 years. Per donor, three plates each were used for CD4 naive and CD4 memory, two for CD8 naive, and one for CD8 memory. To estimate repertoire size and how much clonotypes are shared between individuals, the study performed deep sequencing of blood TCR repertoires from a few healthy adults. To increase sequencing depth and limit assay-specific biases, TCR repertoire library preparation and sequencing were carried out by different laboratories using diverse techniques. Leukapheresis yielded between about 0.8 and 8.9 billion PBMCs per donor. What the authors observed across the whole study: Naive subsets generally had larger estimated clonotype richness than memory subsets did. Sampling was limited to blood, and TCR repertoires in tissue likely differ from TCR repertoires in blood. Sharing across four donors was observed for about 5% of naive CD4, over 3% of naive CD8, about 2.5% of memory CD4, and around 0.44% of memory CD8 clonotypes. Incomplete sequencing was indicated by rarefaction of sorted-subset datasets, despite the large sequencing depth. Because the study included only a small number of donors, the genetic and exposure-history diversity represented was limited. Pairwise subsampling indicated that sequencing depth was expected to affect the degree of clonotype sharing among donors. Higher generation probabilities were observed for clonotypes shared by all four sorted-subset donors than for non-shared clonotypes.

Sequenced input: naive CD8+ T cells from PBMCs. This specimen's cell subset or site label, interpreted: CD45RA+CCR7+. This TCR was recovered from a man in his late teens or twenties in good health. Some clones in this sample may be carry-over from other donors' samples.

DNA sequence: TGTGCCAGTAGTATACTCTGGCAGGGGACGGCGAACACTGAAGCTTTCTTT. Its product reads: CASSILWQGTANTEAFF. Here the chain combines TRBV19 and TRBJ1-1, and possibly TRBD1, on 6 matching bases. The CDR3 holds 17 amino acids from the cysteine to the phenylalanine. Here the CDR3 DNA is all that survives: 51 bases in frame from base 1. CDR1 is given as LNHDA and CDR2 as SQIVND, both from the germline V gene (reference sequence). Between the V and J ends, shortened by 2 bases and 1 base respectively, the junction contains 17 bases.